The 15 T cell receptor beta chains reported below all come from one sample, sequenced in a study of T cell responses to AZD1222 COVID-19 vaccine. Method: immunoSEQ multiplex PCR; TCRdb's copy keeps in-frame clones and lacks some. The sample has about 120,000 clones, around 91% seen once. The input for sequencing was peripheral blood, taken on day 0 of MenACWY control vaccination. These receptors were collected from an adult in good health.

This clone was counted a few times. The rearrangement uses TRBV9 and TRBJ2-2; 9 bases fit TRBD2. CDR3 length: 17 amino acids. Germline values: CDR1 SGDLS, CDR2 YYNGEE. The V and J ends lost 0 bases and 3 bases, in that order; junction bases with no gene match: 6. The CDR3, as DNA: TGTGCCAGCAGCGTAGCCCCCGGACTAGCGCACACCGGGGAGCTGTTTTTT. Its translation is CASSVAPGLAHTGELFF. Full variable domain (rest looked up from reference TRBV9 and TRBJ2-2): DSGVTQTPKHLITATGQRVTLRCSPRSGDLSVYWYQQSLDQGLQFLIQYYNGEERAKGNILERFSAQQFPDLHSELNLSSLELGDSALYFCASSVAPGLAHTGELFFGEGSRLTVL.

The chain couples TRBV3-1 (or the pseudogene TRBV3-2) to TRBJ1-6; 9 bases map to TRBD1. The V and J ends lost 4 bases and 9 bases, in that order; junction bases with no gene match: 4. The CDR3 totals 14 residues. The germline CDR1 and CDR2 sequences are LGHDT and YNNKEL (reference sequence). The CDR3 reads CASSPGTGSSPLHF. In DNA form, the CDR3 reads TGTGCCAGCAGCCCCGGGACAGGGAGTTCACCCCTCCACTTT.

This clone was seen only a few times. The rearrangement links TRBV7-9 to TRBJ2-1, with 13 positions matching TRBD2. The CDR3 runs 14 residues. With V trimmed by 4 bases and J by 15 bases, 9 bases remained unmatched. Per germline, CDR1 SEHNR and CDR2 FQNEAQ (reference sequence). CDR3 in DNA: TGTGCCAGCAGCTCCGGACTAGCGGGAGCAGAACCGTTCTTC. This encodes CASSSGLAGAEPFF.

The rearrangement uses TRBV7-2 and TRBJ1-2; D not certain. Germline CDR1 is SGHTA and CDR2 is FQGNSA. V was pared by 6 bases and J by 2 bases, with 13 bases between. This CDR3 spans 14 amino acids. The CDR3 protein is CASRTSGRNYGYTF. CDR3 coding DNA: TGTGCCAGCAGGACGAGTGGCCGGAACTATGGCTACACCTTC.

This clone has just one count. The J gene is TRBJ2-4, the V gene TRBV19; TRBD1 might be the D (7 bases). The length of the CDR3 is 19 residues. V was cut by 4 bases and J by 8 bases, with 30 bases left in between. Germline V gene sequence: CDR1 LNHDA, CDR2 SQIVND (reference sequence). The chain's CDR3 is CASSTRWDRGATSVDIQYF. Written as DNA, the CDR3 is TGTGCCAGTAGTACACGATGGGACAGAGGAGCGACTAGTGTCGACATTCAGTACTTC.

This chain links TRBV15 with TRBJ2-2, with a tentative D call TRBD2 (7 bases). The germline gives CDR1 LNHNV, CDR2 YYDKDF (reference sequence). The CDR3 totals 17 residues. Between the trimmed V and J ends, which lost 7 bases and 5 bases, there was a span of 23 bases. Written as DNA, the CDR3 is TGTGCCACCAAAGCGGGGCGGGGCCAGGGGAAAACCGGGGAGCTGTTTTTT. It translates to CATKAGRGQGKTGELFF.

This clone showed up just once. This chain links TRBV7-9 with TRBJ2-1, with D possibly TRBD1 on 6 matching bases. Trimming took 0 bases from V and 10 from J, leaving 16 bases between them. This CDR3 is built from 15 residues. Germline-derived CDR1 and CDR2 are SEHNR and FQNEAQ (reference sequence). DNA of the CDR3: TGTGCCAGCAGCTTAGCGGGGATGGGGGCCGCGGAGCAGTTCTTC. Protein: CASSLAGMGAAEQFF.

The gene calls are TRBV15 and TRBJ2-2; D is possibly TRBD1 (6 bases). Per the germline V gene, CDR1 is LNHNV and CDR2 is YYDKDF (reference sequence). V was shortened by 8 bases and J by 1 base, with 8 bases between the two germline ends. CDR3 length equals 13 residues. This chain's CDR3 is CATEQGNTGELFF. The CDR3 nucleotides read TGTGCCACCGAACAGGGGAACACCGGGGAGCTGTTTTTT.

The V and J genes are TRBV19 and TRBJ2-1; 14 bases align to TRBD2. Trimming at V came to 6 bases and at J to 7 bases, leaving 5 bases not matched to a gene. Looked up from germline, CDR1 is LNHDA and CDR2 is SQIVND (reference sequence). CDR3 size: 15 residues. CDR3 bases: TGTGCCAGTAGCCTGGGACTAGCGGGAGAGAATGAGCAGTTCTTC. Translation gives CASSLGLAGENEQFF.

This chain links TRBV6-5 with TRBJ2-2; a weak D match, TRBD1 (5 bases). CDR1 is MNHEY, CDR2 SVGAGI, per germline. The length of the CDR3 is 15 residues. With 7 bases removed from V and 0 bases from J, the gap between germline ends came to 12 bases. The CDR3 spells CASTQDRPNTGELFF. As DNA, the CDR3 is TGTGCCAGCACCCAAGACAGACCGAACACCGGGGAGCTGTTTTTT.

The gene calls are TRBV28 and TRBJ1-5, with TRBD1 as a possible D gene (5 bases). Trimming took off 3 bases at V and 4 bases at J, with 13 bases between the two ends. The CDR3 is 15 amino acids. From germline, CDR1 is MDHEN and CDR2 SYDVKM. Written as DNA, the CDR3 is TGTGCCAGCAGTTTCCCCAGGGAAGGTAATCAGCCCCAGCATTTT. This translates into CASSFPREGNQPQHF.

The V call is TRBV6-5, the J call TRBJ2-5; D not resolved. The ends were cut back, 5 bases at V and 5 bases at J, with 12 bases in the middle. The V gene's germline CDR1 is MNHEY and CDR2 SVGAGI. There are 13 residues in the CDR3. This CDR3 is CASSRRVGETQYF. The DNA of the CDR3 is TGTGCCAGCAGTAGGCGTGTTGGGGAGACCCAGTACTTC.

The gene calls are TRBV5-1 and TRBJ2-5; D is possibly TRBD1 or TRBD2 (6 bases each). CDR1 and CDR2 (germline): SGHRS, YFSETQ. V lost 6 bases to trimming and J lost 4 bases, with 16 bases between them. CDR3 size: 14 residues. The CDR3 sequence is CASTDRGEGETQYF. The CDR3 DNA reads TGCGCCAGCACCGATAGGGGGGAAGGAGAGACCCAGTACTTC.

This clone was picked up one time. CDR3 sequence (DNA): TGTGCCAGCAGCTGGGACGTTGGGACAGGGGGGATTACGGTGCAGTACGTC. It specifies CASSWDVGTGGITVQYV. V is TRBV5-5 and J is TRBJ2-7; 11 nucleotides match TRBD1. CDR1 is SGHKS and CDR2 is YYEKEE in the germline V gene (reference sequence). Unmatched junction bases numbered 17, after V lost 3 bases and J lost 9 bases. The CDR3 extends over 17 amino acids.

The chain is built from TRBV28 and TRBJ1-5; perhaps TRBD1 as D (6 bases). This CDR3 contains 15 residues. The V end was cut by 7 bases, the J end by 0 bases, with 13 bases between. In germline, CDR1 is MDHEN, CDR2 SYDVKM. This CDR3 is CASITGGNSNQPQHF. The CDR3 bases are TGTGCCAGCATCACGGGGGGCAATAGCAATCAGCCCCAGCATTTT.